Below are 30 T cell receptor beta chains sequenced from a single sample in a study of CD8+ T cells in alopecia areata. It was cDNA, reverse transcribed from extracted RNA, that served as the sequencing template. Sequencing was performed with immunoSEQ multiplex PCR; in TCRdb, only in-frame clones are kept and a portion is missing. The sample consists of 150,000 to 200,000 clones, roughly 70% of them appearing once. Sequencing used CD8+ T cells sorted from blood, obtained at week 0. The receptors were sampled from a human donor with alopecia areata.

The rearrangement joins TRBV29-1 to TRBJ1-1; a possible D gene is TRBD1 (5 bases). V was clipped by 7 bases and J by 1 base, with 16 bases between them. There are 14 residues in the CDR3. CDR1 SQVTM and CDR2 ANQGSEA come from the germline V gene. The CDR3 coding sequence is TGCAGCGCCACCCTTGGAGGGACGAACACTGAAGCTTTCTTT. Protein: CSATLGGTNTEAFF.

This clone was observed a single time. The chain combines TRBV13 with TRBJ2-3; no definite D call. This CDR3 contains 11 residues. Germline CDR1 PRHDT, CDR2 FYEKMQ (reference sequence). Trimming left V 5 bases short and J 6 bases short, with 6 bases between. CDR3 loop: CASSMGDTQYF. The CDR3 DNA is TGTGCCAGCAGCATGGGTGATACGCAGTATTTT.

The chain links TRBV5-1 to TRBJ2-7, with TRBD2 matching over 8 bases. The CDR3 is made up of 13 amino acids. The junction had 5 bases not matched to a gene; V was cut back by 4 bases and J by 5 bases. The germline V gene has CDR1 SGHRS and CDR2 YFSETQ. The DNA of the CDR3 is TGCGCCAGCAGCCCACGGCGGGGGGACGAGCAGTACTTC. This codes for CASSPRRGDEQYF.

The gene calls are TRBV7-9 and TRBJ2-3, with unresolved D. The CDR3 is 11 residues long. V was trimmed by 5 bases and J by 8 bases, leaving 8 bases between them. Germline assignment: CDR1 SEHNR and CDR2 FQNEAQ (reference sequence). CDR3 amino acids: CASSQPGTQYF. The DNA for the CDR3 is TGTGCCAGCAGCCAACCGGGTACGCAGTATTTT.

The chain combines TRBV7-9 with TRBJ2-7, with a weak D call TRBD1 (5 bases). V lost 2 bases to trimming and J lost 2 bases, with 13 bases between them. The CDR3 loop spans 15 amino acids. Germline CDR1 and CDR2: SEHNR and FQNEAQ (reference sequence). CDR3 nucleotides: TGTGCCAGCAGCTTAAGGGCAGGGCTCCCCTACGAGCAGTACTTC. This sequence encodes CASSLRAGLPYEQYF. Looking up the rest from reference TRBV7-9 and TRBJ2-7 gives the full variable domain: DTGVSQNPRHKITKRGQNVTFRCDPISEHNRLYWYRQTLGQGPEFLTYFQNEAQLEKSRLLSDRFSAERPKGSFSTLEIQRTEQGDSAMYLCASSLRAGLPYEQYFGPGTRLTVT.

The chain joins TRBV10-3 to TRBJ2-3, with D unclear. CDR1 ENHRY and CDR2 SYGVKD come from the germline V gene. V was clipped by 6 bases and J by 0 bases, with 7 bases between them. There are 13 residues in the CDR3. The CDR3 protein is CAISVPSTDTQYF. CDR3 nucleotides: TGTGCCATCAGCGTCCCGAGCACAGATACGCAGTATTTT.

The V and J genes are TRBV29-1 and TRBJ2-3; tentative D call: TRBD2 (7 bases). CDR3 size: 13 residues. The V gene's germline CDR1 is SQVTM and CDR2 ANQGSEA. V lost 3 bases, J lost 2 bases, and 9 bases lay in between. The CDR3 nucleotides are TGCAGCGTTGAGGCGGGGGCCACAGATACGCAGTATTTT. Amino acid sequence: CSVEAGATDTQYF.

V is TRBV14 and J is TRBJ2-7; D gene uncertain. This CDR3 is built from 11 residues. The V and J ends lost 0 bases and 7 bases respectively, with 4 bases between them. Per the germline V gene, CDR1 is SGHDN and CDR2 is FVKESK. The CDR3 DNA reads as TGTGCCAGCAGCCAAGATCGGGAGCAGTACTTC. Translating it yields CASSQDREQYF.

This chain uses TRBV7-8 with TRBJ2-1; D remains ambiguous. V shed 1 base and J shed 8 bases, with 6 bases lying between them. The CDR3 is 12 residues long. The germline gives CDR1 SGHVS, CDR2 FQNEAQ. The CDR3 bases are TGTGCCAGCAGCTTAGTCGACGATGAGCAGTTCTTC. Its translation: CASSLVDDEQFF.

The chain employs TRBV6-1 and TRBJ2-1; D is uncertain. Looked up from germline, CDR1 is MNHNS and CDR2 is SASEGT. V lost 6 bases to trimming and J lost 2 bases, with 8 bases between them. The CDR3 is 13 residues long. CDR3 in amino acids: CASSATPYNEQFF. CDR3 DNA: TGTGCCAGCAGCGCAACACCCTACAATGAGCAGTTCTTC.

This rearrangement joins TRBV7-9 to TRBJ2-2; 7 bases line up with TRBD2. This CDR3 is 15 amino acids long. Trimming cost V 5 bases and J 2 bases; bases outside gene matches: 5. Germline V gene sequence: CDR1 SEHNR, CDR2 FQNEAQ (reference sequence). The CDR3 loop is CASSDLADNTGELFF. The CDR3 DNA sequence: TGTGCCAGCAGCGACCTAGCGGACAACACCGGGGAGCTGTTTTTT.

This chain joins TRBV13 and TRBJ2-7, with 7 bases matching TRBD2. Per the germline V gene, CDR1 is PRHDT and CDR2 is FYEKMQ (reference sequence). The V segment lost 4 bases and the J segment 6 bases; nucleotides outside the gene matches: 9. The CDR3 totals 14 residues. CDR3 DNA: TGTGCCAGCAGCTATCTAGGCGGGGAGGGCGAGCAGTACTTC. This codes for CASSYLGGEGEQYF.

The V gene is TRBV29-1, the J gene TRBJ2-2, with TRBD1 identical over 7 bases. The V segment lost 6 bases and the J segment 5 bases; nucleotides outside the gene matches: 6. The CDR3 has 13 residues. Germline values: CDR1 SQVTM, CDR2 ANQGSEA. The CDR3 region has the DNA TGCAGCGTGACAGGGCTTGAGACCGGGGAGCTGTTTTTT. This sequence encodes CSVTGLETGELFF.

This clone has a handful of counts. The chain couples TRBV14 to TRBJ2-5; TRBD1 matches 8 bases. Germline lookup yields CDR1 SGHDN and CDR2 FVKESK. The CDR3 is made up of 15 amino acids. The V gene end was trimmed by 1 base and the J gene end by 3 bases; junction bases not matched to a gene: 4. CDR3: CASSQGQGQEETQYF. The CDR3 DNA reads TGTGCCAGCAGCCAAGGACAGGGACAGGAAGAGACCCAGTACTTC.

The chain has TRBV30 and TRBJ1-2; a possible D gene is TRBD1 (5 bases). V was shortened by 7 bases and J by 4 bases, with 19 bases between the two germline ends. Germline CDR1 and CDR2: GTSNPN and SVGIG (reference sequence). The length of the CDR3 is 14 residues. The CDR3: CALLGQRSSYGYTF. The CDR3 DNA reads as TGTGCCTTACTCGGACAAAGGTCTAGCTATGGCTACACCTTC.

This clone was recorded a few times. This chain joins TRBV11-1 and TRBJ2-2; D gene ambiguous. There are 16 residues in the CDR3. Germline V gene lookup returns CDR1 SGHAT and CDR2 FQDESV (reference sequence). Trimming removed 5 bases from V and 2 bases from J, with 15 bases in between. The CDR3 DNA is TGTGCCAGCAGCCCTCATCTGGGAACTAACACCGGGGAGCTGTTTTTT. It is translated as CASSPHLGTNTGELFF.

V gene TRBV29-1 combines with J gene TRBJ1-2; 7 nucleotides agree with TRBD1. Germline loops: CDR1 SQVTM, CDR2 ANQGSEA. The junction had 3 bases not matched to a gene; V was cut back by 3 bases and J by 2 bases. The CDR3 loop spans 13 amino acids. CDR3 loop: CSVEGTENYGYTF. DNA for the CDR3: TGCAGCGTTGAGGGGACAGAGAACTATGGCTACACCTTC.

V gene TRBV29-1 combines with J gene TRBJ2-6, with 7 bases identical to TRBD1. The CDR3 sequence is 20 residues long. V gave up 5 bases and J gave up 3 bases; unmatched junction bases: 22. CDR1 and CDR2 (germline): SQVTM, ANQGSEA. CDR3 residues: CSVKGDLGGRSLVGANVLTF. The CDR3 nucleotides read TGCAGCGTTAAGGGAGACCTAGGGGGCCGGTCGTTGGTTGGGGCCAACGTCCTGACTTTC. Based on the CDR3 plus reference TRBV29-1 and TRBJ2-6, the full variable domain is SAVISQKPSRDICQRGTSLTIQCQVDSQVTMMFWYRQQPGQSLTLIATANQGSEATYESGFVIDKFPISRPNLTFSTLTVSNMSPEDSSIYLCSVKGDLGGRSLVGANVLTFGAGSRLTVL.

The genes are TRBV4-1 and TRBJ1-1; TRBD1 might be the D (6 bases). The germline gives CDR1 MGHRA, CDR2 YSYEKL. With 3 bases removed from V and 5 bases from J, the gap between germline ends came to 10 bases. This CDR3 spans 13 amino acids. In DNA form, the CDR3 reads TGCGCCAGCAGCCAGGGGGCGGGAACTGAAGCTTTCTTT. Translated: CASSQGAGTEAFF.

The chain couples TRBV29-1 to TRBJ2-7; D possibly corresponds to TRBD1 (6 bases). The CDR3 is 12 residues long. The V gene's germline CDR1 is SQVTM and CDR2 ANQGSEA. V shed 2 bases and J shed 5 bases, with 10 bases lying between them. The CDR3 sequence is CSVETAGDEQYF. The CDR3 bases are TGCAGCGTTGAAACTGCAGGGGACGAGCAGTACTTC.

This clone showed up just a few times. Other nucleotide sequences in the sample specify the same CDR3. This rearrangement joins TRBV9 to TRBJ1-2; D perhaps matches TRBD1 (6 bases). There are 14 residues in the CDR3. Trimming pared 0 bases from V and 2 bases from J, leaving 8 bases between. The germline CDR1 and CDR2 sequences are SGDLS and YYNGEE. CDR3 nucleotide sequence: TGTGCCAGCAGCGTAGCAGGACAGAACTATGGCTACACCTTC. Translating it yields CASSVAGQNYGYTF.

This clone was counted only a few times. This sequence joins TRBV9 and TRBJ1-2; TRBD1 might be the D (5 bases). Trimming stripped 0 bases from V and 3 bases from J, with 15 bases between. The CDR3 consists of 16 residues. CDR1 and CDR2 from the germline V gene are SGDLS and YYNGEE. The CDR3 DNA reads as TGTGCCAGCAGCGTAGCTAGTTATGGGGCCGACTATGGCTACACCTTC. Protein: CASSVASYGADYGYTF. Supplemented by reference TRBV9 and TRBJ1-2, the full variable domain reads DSGVTQTPKHLITATGQRVTLRCSPRSGDLSVYWYQQSLDQGLQFLIQYYNGEERAKGNILERFSAQQFPDLHSELNLSSLELGDSALYFCASSVASYGADYGYTFGSGTRLTVV.

V gene TRBV29-1 combines with J gene TRBJ2-2; a possible D gene is TRBD1 (6 bases). Trimming stripped 6 bases from V and 6 bases from J, with 14 bases between. The CDR3 has 13 amino acids. The germline gives CDR1 SQVTM, CDR2 ANQGSEA. CDR3 protein: CSVLTGKPGELFF. CDR3 nucleotides: TGCAGCGTCTTAACAGGGAAACCCGGGGAGCTGTTTTTT.

Turning to this clone: Within the sample, other DNA sequences also encode this same CDR3. The chain employs TRBV5-1 and TRBJ1-1; the D is unclear. CDR3 length: 11 amino acids. The germline V gene has CDR1 SGHRS and CDR2 YFSETQ. Deletions cut 4 bases from V and 2 bases from J, with 3 bases between. The chain's CDR3 is CASSTNTEAFF. CDR3 bases: TGCGCCAGCAGCACCAACACTGAAGCTTTCTTT. The full variable domain, its missing parts supplied by reference TRBV5-1 and TRBJ1-1, is KAGVTQTPRYLIKTRGQQVTLSCSPISGHRSVSWYQQTPGQGLQFLFEYFSETQRNKGNFPGRFSGRQFSNSRSEMNVSTLELGDSALYLCASSTNTEAFFGQGTRLTVV.

The gene calls are TRBV12-5 and TRBJ2-1, with 7 bases lining up with TRBD1. Germline CDR1 LGHNT, CDR2 FRNRAP. The V segment lost 5 bases and the J segment 7 bases; nucleotides outside the gene matches: 2. The CDR3 spans 12 residues. In nucleotides, the CDR3 is TGTGCTAGTGGTCACAGGGGAAATGAGCAGTTCTTC. It codes for CASGHRGNEQFF. The full variable domain, with the rest looked up from reference TRBV12-5 and TRBJ2-1, is DARVTQTPRHKVTEMGQEVTMRCQPILGHNTVFWYRQTMMQGLELLAYFRNRAPLDDSGMPKDRFSAEMPDATLATLKIQPSEPRDSAVYFCASGHRGNEQFFGPGTRLTVL.

The chain couples TRBV7-9 to TRBJ2-2, with D unclear. Trimming shortened V by 6 bases and J by 0 bases, and 2 bases separated the two germline ends. The CDR3 length is 12 residues. CDR1 SEHNR and CDR2 FQNEAQ come from the germline V gene (reference sequence). CDR3 in amino acids: CASSTNTGELFF. The CDR3 DNA reads as TGTGCCAGCAGTACGAACACCGGGGAGCTGTTTTTT.

The V gene is TRBV5-6, the J gene TRBJ1-2; no clear D gene. This CDR3 spans 14 amino acids. V was shortened by 4 bases and J by 3 bases, with 13 bases between the two germline ends. Germline V lookup: CDR1 SGHDT, CDR2 YYEEEE. The CDR3 region has the DNA TGTGCCAGCAGCCCCACGACGGATGACTATGGCTACACCTTC. This gives the protein CASSPTTDDYGYTF.

This clone turned up a few times. The chain is built from TRBV9 and TRBJ2-5, with D unclear. From germline, CDR1 is SGDLS and CDR2 YYNGEE. The CDR3 runs to 12 residues. V dropped 3 bases and J dropped 1 base, with 4 bases sitting between them. Written as DNA, the CDR3 is TGTGCCAGCAGCGGTACCCAAGAGACCCAGTACTTC. This encodes CASSGTQETQYF.

This clone was recorded a few times. The chain links TRBV5-1 to TRBJ1-1; D remains ambiguous. The CDR3 is 16 residues long. V lost 1 base and J 1 base, leaving 14 bases between the germline ends. The germline CDR1 and CDR2 sequences are SGHRS and YFSETQ. CDR3 amino acids: CASSLLFVSGNTEAFF. The CDR3 DNA reads as TGCGCCAGCAGCTTGTTGTTTGTCAGTGGGAACACTGAAGCTTTCTTT. The full variable domain, completed using reference TRBV5-1 and TRBJ1-1, is KAGVTQTPRYLIKTRGQQVTLSCSPISGHRSVSWYQQTPGQGLQFLFEYFSETQRNKGNFPGRFSGRQFSNSRSEMNVSTLELGDSALYLCASSLLFVSGNTEAFFGQGTRLTVV.

This chain uses TRBV7-8 with TRBJ2-7; D possibly corresponds to TRBD2 (5 bases). The V end was cut by 2 bases, the J end by 9 bases, with 11 bases between. Germline CDR1 SGHVS, CDR2 FQNEAQ. The CDR3 is made up of 12 amino acids. This CDR3 reads CASSLYGEGQYF. The CDR3 nucleotides read TGTGCCAGCAGCTTATACGGAGAGGGGCAGTACTTC.